A selection of T cell receptor beta chains follows, all from one sample in a study of blood T cell repertoires in COVID-19. The repertoire was sequenced with immunoSEQ multiplex PCR; TCRdb's copy has only in-frame clones and lacks some. The sample lists 80,000 or so clones, about 83% occurring once. Input material: peripheral blood. These receptors were collected from a human donor in a cohort sampled during active COVID-19. CDR3s include the opening cysteine and the closing phenylalanine or tryptophan. The size entry is marked missing in some rows and otherwise reads once, few, many or a size class.

13	TRBJ1-5	once	TRBV6-5	CASGQGEEQPQHF
15	TRBJ1-5	-	TRBV19	CASRTGGSGNQPQHF
14	TRBJ2-7	-	TRBV30	CAWSPTGGMYEQYF
13	TRBJ2-4	-	TRBV29-1	CSAGLAGGRIQYF
12	TRBJ2-5	-	TRBV2	CASKTISETQYF
14	TRBJ1-2	-	TRBV5-1	CASSQTDPNYGYTF
14	TRBJ2-1	-	TRBV18	CASSPGGGANEQFF
14	TRBJ2-2	-	TRBV6-5	CASSYSQNTGELFF
13	TRBJ2-2	-	TRBV19	CASSTPGIGELFF
13	TRBJ1-2	-	TRBV29-1	CSVVSGKDYGYTF
14	TRBJ1-6	few	TRBV9	CASSVATVNSPLHF
12	TRBJ2-2	-	TRBV7-6	CASSSRGGELFF
13	TRBJ2-7	-	TRBV18	CASSPTLTYEQYF
14	TRBJ2-5	-	TRBV30	CAWRGGGGGETQYF
13	TRBJ2-3	-	TRBV5-6	CASTNTITDTQYF
14	TRBJ2-7	-	TRBV19	CASRNRDRAYEQYF
14	TRBJ2-5	-	TRBV5-1	CASSLQQGEETQYF
14	TRBJ2-3	-	TRBV12-5	CASGLVTSGDTQYF
17	TRBJ2-6	-	TRBV28	CASSLSQVLPGANVLTF
12	TRBJ2-7	-	TRBV15	CATSRETGKQYF
15	TRBJ1-3	-	TRBV6-5	CASTDPGGRGNTIYF
17	TRBJ2-2	once	TRBV5-4	CASSLKEGFSYTGELFF
15	TRBJ2-2	-	TRBV9	CASSGQGAYGGELFF
14	TRBJ2-7	few	TRBV5-1	CASSLFGSGYEQYF
18	TRBJ2-1	-	TRBV23-1	CASSPRGQGAQRVDKQFF
14	TRBJ1-6	few	TRBV5-6	CASSSSGPRGRLHF
17	TRBJ1-1	-	TRBV28	CASSLGTGRTRGTEAFF
13	TRBJ1-2	-	TRBV5-1	CASSPGQGGGYTF
14	TRBJ2-5	-	TRBV5-1	CASRLGLALETQYF
17	TRBJ2-3	-	TRBV15	CATSRDNGRLVGGTQYF
16	TRBJ2-5	few	TRBV10-3	CAISERGDATQETQYF
16	TRBJ2-3	-	TRBV7-3	CASSLSGGSTGDTQYF
16	TRBJ1-2	few	TRBV28	CASSLRSGTGPVGYTF
17	TRBJ1-5	-	TRBV19	CASTMWEGNGVGQPQHF
13	TRBJ2-7	-	TRBV6-5	CAILAGGSYEQYF
16	TRBJ2-5	-	TRBV3-1/TRBV3-2	CASSRGLADRQETQYF
16	TRBJ2-7	-	TRBV18	CASSPPGGRVTYEQYF
13	TRBJ1-2	-	TRBV7-8	CASSPYRGYGYTF
13	TRBJ2-2	-	TRBV12-3/TRBV12-4	CASSLGGPGELFF
16	TRBJ2-7	-	TRBV2	CASSRAGTGGVYEQYF
18	TRBJ2-3	-	TRBV9	CASSETGRHFPSTDTQYF
16	TRBJ2-7	-	TRBV5-1	CASSSRPGTGTYEQYF
15	TRBJ1-5	-	TRBV30	CAWSVAGQGNQPQHF
16	TRBJ1-1	few	TRBV19	CASSMHWGESSQQAFF
15	TRBJ2-3	-	TRBV7-9	CASSQNGEASDTQYF
15	TRBJ2-2	-	TRBV5-1	CASSGWGANTGELFF
9	TRBJ2-3	-	TRBV7-7	CASPDTQYF
19	TRBJ2-1	-	TRBV7-9	CASSLVRRGRGREGNEQFF
12	TRBJ1-5	few	TRBV7-9	CARRVSNQPQHF
12	TRBJ1-2	-	TRBV28	CASSHPGLEDTF
14	TRBJ2-7	-	TRBV5-1	CASSWTSGPYEQYF
14	TRBJ2-7	few	TRBV27	CASSFDRNDYEQYF
14	TRBJ1-1	-	TRBV6-5	CASRTGGAVTEAFF
14	TRBJ2-1	-	TRBV19	CASSGVAVNNEQFF